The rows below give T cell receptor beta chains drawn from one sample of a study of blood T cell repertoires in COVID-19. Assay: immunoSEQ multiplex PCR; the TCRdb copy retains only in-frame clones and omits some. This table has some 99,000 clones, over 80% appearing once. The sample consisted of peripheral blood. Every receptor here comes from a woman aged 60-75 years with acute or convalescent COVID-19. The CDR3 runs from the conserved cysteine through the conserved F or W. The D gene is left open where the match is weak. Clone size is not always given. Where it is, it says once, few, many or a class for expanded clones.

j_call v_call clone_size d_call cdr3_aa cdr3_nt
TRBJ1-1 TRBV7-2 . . CASSRGGYPPEAFF TGTGCCAGCAGCCGGGGGGGGTACCCTCCTGAAGCTTTCTTT
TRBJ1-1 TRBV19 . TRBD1 CASSIKIGTGVLHTEAFF TGTGCCAGTAGTATAAAGATCGGGACAGGGGTCCTCCACACTGAAGCTTTCTTT
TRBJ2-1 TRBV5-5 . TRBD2 CASSRTSSYNEQFF TGTGCCAGCAGCCGGACTAGCTCCTACAATGAGCAGTTCTTC
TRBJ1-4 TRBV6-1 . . CASSERGPLFF TGTGCCAGCAGTGAACGAGGGCCCCTGTTTTTT
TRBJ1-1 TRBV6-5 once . CASRLPTGPGTEAFF TGTGCCAGCAGACTCCCAACCGGCCCGGGAACTGAAGCTTTCTTT
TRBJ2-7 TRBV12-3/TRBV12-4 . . CASSGLVYEQYF TGTGCCAGCAGTGGGCTGGTGTACGAGCAGTACTTC
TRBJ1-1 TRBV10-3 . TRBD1 CAIRGDRGDTEAFF TGTGCCATCAGAGGGGACAGGGGAGACACTGAAGCTTTCTTT
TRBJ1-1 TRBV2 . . CASSEWTENTEAFF TGTGCCAGCAGTGAATGGACAGAGAACACTGAAGCTTTCTTT
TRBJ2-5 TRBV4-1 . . CASSQSREETQYF TGCGCCAGCAGCCAGTCTAGAGAAGAGACCCAGTACTTC
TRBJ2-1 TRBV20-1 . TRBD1 CSAMTGNEQFF TGCAGTGCCATGACAGGGAATGAGCAGTTCTTC
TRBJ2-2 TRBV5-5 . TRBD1 CASSLGTGTPGELFF TGTGCCAGCAGCTTGGGGACAGGGACACCCGGGGAGCTGTTTTTT
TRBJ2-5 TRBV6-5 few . CASSSIQMRETQYF TGTGCCAGCAGTTCAATCCAGATGAGGGAGACCCAGTACTTC
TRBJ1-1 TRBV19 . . CASSMRTENTEAFF TGTGCCAGTAGTATGAGGACTGAGAACACTGAAGCTTTCTTT
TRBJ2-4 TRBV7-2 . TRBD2 CASSDGTSPNIQYF TGTGCCAGCAGCGACGGGACTAGCCCAAACATTCAGTACTTC
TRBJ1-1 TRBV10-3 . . CAICPGGGTEAFF TGTGCCATTTGCCCGGGGGGAGGCACTGAAGCTTTCTTT
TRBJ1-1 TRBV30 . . CAWSVHTPVDTEAFF TGTGCCTGGAGTGTACACACCCCCGTGGACACTGAAGCTTTCTTT
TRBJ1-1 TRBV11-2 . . CASRTFTNTEAFF TGTGCCAGCAGAACATTTACAAACACTGAAGCTTTCTTT
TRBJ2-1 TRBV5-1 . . CASSLDPSSYNEQFF TGCGCCAGCAGCTTGGACCCGAGCTCCTACAATGAGCAGTTCTTC
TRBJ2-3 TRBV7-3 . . CASSLTPADTQYF TGTGCCAGCAGCTTGACACCCGCAGATACGCAGTATTTT
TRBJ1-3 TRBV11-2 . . CASSLQGMGNTIYF TGTGCCAGCAGCCTGCAGGGGATGGGAAACACCATATATTTT
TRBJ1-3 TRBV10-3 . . CAISESATLSGNTIYF TGTGCCATCAGTGAGTCTGCGACATTGAGTGGAAACACCATATATTTT
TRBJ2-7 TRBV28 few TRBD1 CASSLPLRTGNNEQYF TGTGCCAGCAGTTTACCCCTAAGGACAGGCAACAACGAGCAGTACTTC
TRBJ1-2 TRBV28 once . CASSVRPRGYTF TGTGCCAGCAGTGTTCGTCCCCGGGGCTACACCTTC
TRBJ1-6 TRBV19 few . CASRTGGNSPLHF TGTGCCAGTAGGACAGGTGGAAATTCACCCCTCCACTTT
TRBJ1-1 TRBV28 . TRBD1 CASSTVGTVAFF TGTGCCAGCAGTACAGTGGGGACAGTAGCTTTCTTT
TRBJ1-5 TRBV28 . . CASSLSGNQPQHF TGTGCCAGCAGTTTATCAGGCAATCAGCCCCAGCATTTT
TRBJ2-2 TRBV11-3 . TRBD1 CASSLGQGRTGELFF TGTGCCAGCAGCTTAGGACAGGGGAGGACCGGGGAGCTGTTTTTT
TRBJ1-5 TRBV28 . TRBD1 CASSPGQGNQPQHF TGTGCCAGCAGCCCCGGACAGGGGAATCAGCCCCAGCATTTT
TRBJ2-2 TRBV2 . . CASSRAQGNTGELFF TGTGCCAGCAGCCGAGCTCAGGGGAACACCGGGGAGCTGTTTTTT
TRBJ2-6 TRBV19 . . CASRRQGLGGANVLTF TGTGCCAGCCGGAGACAGGGACTTGGTGGGGCCAACGTCCTGACTTTC
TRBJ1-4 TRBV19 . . CASLAGDATNEKLFF TGTGCCAGCCTAGCGGGAGACGCAACTAATGAAAAACTGTTTTTT
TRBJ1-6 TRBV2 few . CASSDRSSSYNSPLHF TGTGCCAGCAGTGATCGCTCGAGCTCCTATAATTCACCCCTCCACTTT
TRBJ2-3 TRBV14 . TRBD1 CASSQTSGTGADTQYF TGTGCCAGCAGCCAAACCTCCGGGACAGGCGCAGATACGCAGTATTTT
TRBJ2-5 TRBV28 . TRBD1 CASSLGTGGFETQYF TGTGCCAGCAGTTTAGGGACAGGGGGCTTTGAGACCCAGTACTTC
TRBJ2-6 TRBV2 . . CASSEAGFLTF TGTGCCAGCAGTGAAGCCGGGTTCCTGACTTTC
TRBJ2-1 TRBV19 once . CASSIAGTRNEQFF TGTGCCAGTAGTATCGCCGGGACAAGGAATGAGCAGTTCTTC
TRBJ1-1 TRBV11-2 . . CASSLATSRTEAFF TGTGCCAGCAGCTTAGCCACTTCGAGAACTGAAGCTTTCTTT
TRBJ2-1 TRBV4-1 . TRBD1 CASSQDRGTGYFSEQFF TGCGCCAGCAGCCAAGATCGGGGGACAGGGTATTTCAGTGAGCAGTTCTTC
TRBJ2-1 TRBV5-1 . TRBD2 CASSPGLAGYNEQFF TGCGCCAGCAGCCCGGGACTAGCGGGTTACAATGAGCAGTTCTTC
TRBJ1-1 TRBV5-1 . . CASSQGSSIGTEAFF TGCGCCAGCAGCCAGGGTTCCTCCATAGGTACTGAAGCTTTCTTT
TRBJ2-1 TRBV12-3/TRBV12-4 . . CASTRQAGGEQFF TGTGCCAGCACGAGACAGGCGGGCGGTGAGCAGTTCTTC
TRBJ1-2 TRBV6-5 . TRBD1 CASRKDRGELGYTF TGTGCCAGCAGAAAGGACAGGGGGGAGCTTGGCTACACCTTC
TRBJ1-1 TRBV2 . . CASKRARFDTEAFF TGTGCCAGCAAGCGAGCCCGGTTTGACACTGAAGCTTTCTTT
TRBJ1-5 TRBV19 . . CASSGRTDFNQPQHF TGTGCCAGTAGTGGCAGGACAGACTTCAATCAGCCCCAGCATTTT
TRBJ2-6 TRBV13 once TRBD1 CASSPTGVSGANVLTF TGTGCCAGCAGCCCGACAGGGGTCTCTGGGGCCAACGTCCTGACTTTC
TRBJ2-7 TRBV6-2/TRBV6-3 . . CASSLEGGSYEQYF TGTGCCAGCAGTTTAGAGGGAGGCTCCTACGAGCAGTACTTC
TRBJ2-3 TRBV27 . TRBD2 CASSVAGGNTDTQYF TGTGCCAGCAGTGTAGCGGGAGGGAACACAGATACGCAGTATTTT
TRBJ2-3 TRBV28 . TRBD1 CASSSRRDRVVSF TGTGCCAGCAGTTCACGCCGGGACAGGGTTGTGAGTTTT
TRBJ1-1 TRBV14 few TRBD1 CASSRNRGRVGTEAFF TGTGCCAGCAGCCGAAACAGGGGGCGAGTAGGCACTGAAGCTTTCTTT
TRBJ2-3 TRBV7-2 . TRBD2 CASSRLAGAADTQYF TGTGCCAGCAGTCGACTAGCGGGAGCGGCAGATACGCAGTATTTT
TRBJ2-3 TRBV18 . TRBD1 CASSPIRDSRDTQYF TGTGCCAGCTCACCTATTCGGGACAGTCGAGATACGCAGTATTTT
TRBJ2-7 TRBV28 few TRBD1 CASRKTGQPSYEQYF TGTGCCAGCAGAAAAACGGGACAGCCGTCCTACGAGCAGTACTTC
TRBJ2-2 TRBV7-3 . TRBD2 CASSLIAGANTGELFF TGTGCCAGCAGCCTAATAGCGGGAGCGAACACCGGGGAGCTGTTTTTT
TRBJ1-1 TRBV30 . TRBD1 CAWTRGPRTEAFF TGTGCCTGGACGAGGGGGCCAAGGACTGAAGCTTTCTTT